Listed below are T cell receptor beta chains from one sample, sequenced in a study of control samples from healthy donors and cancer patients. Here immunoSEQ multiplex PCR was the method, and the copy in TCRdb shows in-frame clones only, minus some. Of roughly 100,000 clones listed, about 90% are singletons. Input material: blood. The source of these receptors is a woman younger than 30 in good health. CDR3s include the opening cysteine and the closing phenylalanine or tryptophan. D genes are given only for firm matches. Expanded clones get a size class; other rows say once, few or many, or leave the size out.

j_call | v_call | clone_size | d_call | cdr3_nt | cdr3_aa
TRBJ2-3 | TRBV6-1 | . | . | TGTGCCAGCAGTAAAGGGTCGTTAGGACCCACAGATACGCAGTATTTT | CASSKGSLGPTDTQYF
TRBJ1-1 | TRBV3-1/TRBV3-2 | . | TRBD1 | TGTGCCAGCAGCCAAGAGGGGACAGGTCCTGAAGCTTTCTTT | CASSQEGTGPEAFF
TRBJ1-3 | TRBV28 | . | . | TGTGCCAGCAGTTTGCTGTATGGAAACACCATATATTTT | CASSLLYGNTIYF
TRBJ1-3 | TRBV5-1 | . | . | TGCGCCAGCAGCTACCAGCCAAGCTCGGCGGGTGGAAACACCATATATTTT | CASSYQPSSAGGNTIYF
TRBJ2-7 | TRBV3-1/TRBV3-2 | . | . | TGTGCCAGCAGCCAAGATCAGGGACAGATCGCTGCGAGCGGGAGCCACGAGCAGTACTTC | CASSQDQGQIAASGSHEQYF
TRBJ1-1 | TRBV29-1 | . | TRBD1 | TGCAGCGCCTGGGGGGCGACAGGGTATCCCACTGAAGCTTTCTTT | CSAWGATGYPTEAFF
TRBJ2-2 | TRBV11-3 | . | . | TGTGCCAGCAGCATCGGTGGAAAGGAAAGCGGGGAGCTGTTTTTT | CASSIGGKESGELFF
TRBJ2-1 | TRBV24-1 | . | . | TGTGCCACCAGTGACCCCGGAAGGGGTAATGAGCAGTTCTTC | CATSDPGRGNEQFF
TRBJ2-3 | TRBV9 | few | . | TGTGCCAGCAGCGTAGAGGGCCTCGAGCGGACAGATACGCAGTATTTT | CASSVEGLERTDTQYF
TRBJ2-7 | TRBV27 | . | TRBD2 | TGTGCCAGCAGTTTATTTGGGGGGGGAACCTACGAGCAGTACTTC | CASSLFGGGTYEQYF
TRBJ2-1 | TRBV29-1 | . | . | TGCAGCGTTGAAGATCCCCTTGGGTACAATGAGCAGTTCTTC | CSVEDPLGYNEQFF
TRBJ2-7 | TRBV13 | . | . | TGTGCCAGCAGCTTAGCCTACGAGCAGTACTTC | CASSLAYEQYF
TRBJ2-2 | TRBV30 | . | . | TGTGCCTGGAGGGTAAACACCGGGGAGCTGTTTTTT | CAWRVNTGELFF
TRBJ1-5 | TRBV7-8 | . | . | TGTGCCAGCAGCTTAGGGCTCCCTGGCAGACAGCCCCAGCATTTT | CASSLGLPGRQPQHF
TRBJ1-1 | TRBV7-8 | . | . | TGTGCCAGCAGCTACACTTGGGGGTCTGAAGCTTTCTTT | CASSYTWGSEAFF
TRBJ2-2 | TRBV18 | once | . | TGTGCCAGCTCCCAACTGGAGGGAACCGGGGAGCTGTTTTTT | CASSQLEGTGELFF
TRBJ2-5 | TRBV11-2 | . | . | TGTGCCAGCAGCTCTTGGGAGACCCAGTACTTC | CASSSWETQYF
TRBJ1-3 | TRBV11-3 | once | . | TGTGCCAGCAGCCCCATTGGGGATGGGATGATTGGAAACACCATATATTTT | CASSPIGDGMIGNTIYF
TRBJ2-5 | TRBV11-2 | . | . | TGTGCCAGCAGCTTAACCGTACACCAAGAGACCCAGTACTTC | CASSLTVHQETQYF
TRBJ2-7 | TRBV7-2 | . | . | TGTGCCAGCAGCTCGTTCCCCTACGAGCAGTACTTC | CASSSFPYEQYF
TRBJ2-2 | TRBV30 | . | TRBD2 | TGTGCCTGGACTAAGCGGGGGGCGGGCACCGGGGAGCTGTTTTTT | CAWTKRGAGTGELFF
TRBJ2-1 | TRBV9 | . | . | TGTGCCAGCAGCGTAGGGGTCGCCTACAATGAGCAGTTCTTC | CASSVGVAYNEQFF
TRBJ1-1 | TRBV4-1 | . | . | TGCGCCAGCAGCCATACCGCAGAAGCTTTCTTT | CASSHTAEAFF
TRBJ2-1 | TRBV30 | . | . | TGTGCCTGGAGTTTGACAGACTACAATGAGCAGTTCTTC | CAWSLTDYNEQFF